This T cell receptor beta chain was sequenced in a study of T cells after yellow fever vaccination (dated by TCRdb to the late 2010s). In terms of the full investigation: The SMART-Seq v4 Ultra Low Input RNA kit was used to prepare libraries from fractions with low cell numbers. Two healthy male donors, one aged 18 to 30 and one aged 30 to 40 years, were included in the cohort. Blood was drawn at multiple timepoints before and after primary and secondary immunization, with bulk PBMC replicates and cell subsets isolated. Bulk TCR alpha and beta repertoires were sequenced longitudinally to track T-cell clones before and after primary and booster YFV17D yellow fever vaccination.

The sequencer was an Illumina NovaSeq 6000. Synthesis of TCR cDNA relied on 5'RACE template switching, a step that introduced a universal primer site along with unique molecular identifiers. Priming of cDNA synthesis was performed from both the TCR alpha and TCR beta constant segments. Two PCR steps were used to amplify libraries, with sample barcodes and sequencing adapters being added in the second step. Sequencing of libraries was performed on Illumina HiSeq 2500 (2x100 bp) or NovaSeq (2x150 bp). Turning to the authors' computational methods: MIGEC handled demultiplexing of reads and collapsing into UMI consensus sequences, while MiXCR performed V(D)J alignment. Vaccine-responding clonotypes were defined with edgeR using replicate PBMC samples, requiring FDR below 0.01 and a log2 fold change above 5 up to day 15. Each bulk clonotype was labeled CD4 or CD8 based on which sequenced repertoire, CD4 or CD8, contained the clonotype at higher abundance. Using fastp trimming at Q25 and MiXCR clonotype assembly, TCRdb reanalyzed the public sequencing data and kept in-frame beta chains. Identical CDR3 proteins give one entry, which carries the most common genes and DNA. What appears here as the V and J calls and clone size reflects TCRdb's work, not the paper's. The sample includes just over 250,000 distinct CDR3 sequences, with about 5% observed a single time. Of the sample, around 3.3% is held by the ten largest clones.

The study at large found these results: After the booster, most clones that had expanded after primary vaccination were detected again (around 97% of CD4 and roughly nine tenths of CD8), suggesting broad maintenance of memory. The secondary T-cell response was found to be weaker but faster than the primary response, with a peak reached on day 5 rather than on day 15. Because the study included only two donors, the extent to which the findings can be generalized is limited. Because abundant contaminating clonotypes from the bulk population could be contained in FACS-sorted repertoires, computational filtering was required. A small share of clonotypes occurred in both CD4 and CD8 compartments, likely arising from convergent recombination.

With respect to this clonotype: Its antigen remains undetermined. Per-base quality was not reported, and no clone a single base away is much larger than it.

Taken with the paper, the label for treatment or condition translates to: live attenuated yellow fever vaccine strain. PBMCs were isolated from peripheral blood using a standard Ficoll-Paque protocol. Dynabeads CD4 and CD8 positive selection kits were used to isolate CD4 and CD8 T-cell fractions. RNA was extracted with TriZol from bulk PBMCs, CD4 and CD8 fractions, and dextramer-positive and dextramer-negative fractions. Trimming costs V 2 bases and J 7 bases, and their ends lie 18 bases apart. CDR1 is given as MNHNY and CDR2 as SVGAGI, both from the germline V gene (reference sequence). Reading from cysteine to phenylalanine, the CDR3 counts 16 amino acids. Only the CDR3 part of the read is kept: 48 bases, read in frame from the first base.

The TCR originated in a man aged 18 to 35 who received the YFV17D yellow fever vaccine. Sequences were derived from CD4+ T cells sorted from PBMCs, sampled on the day of the yellow fever booster vaccination. This sequence uses TRBV6-6 and TRBJ1-5; TRBD1 is perhaps the D gene, given 5 matching bases. CDR3 region: CASSYPAGSGGQPQHF. Read as DNA, the sequence is TGTGCCAGCAGTTACCCCGCGGGGTCCGGGGGGCAGCCCCAGCATTTT.